The text below deals with one T cell receptor (beta chain). V lost 4 bases, J lost 2 bases, and 10 bases stayed unmatched. The length of the CDR3 is 18 residues. Germline CDR1 reads SEHNR; CDR2 reads FQNEAQ (reference sequence). This entry belongs to a study of blood T cell repertoires in COVID-19. Study context: Acute and convalescent COVID-19 samples came from the United States, Italy and Spain.

Produced via immunoSEQ multiplex PCR; TCRdb's table is partial and in-frame only. The table lists over 450,000 clones, 89% of them singletons. This sequence originates from a young man with COVID-19, enrolled during active disease. The specimen sequenced was peripheral blood. The V gene is TRBV7-9, the J gene TRBJ2-3; 12 bases fit TRBD2. The CDR3 DNA reads TGTGCCAGCAGCTCCATACTCCGGACTAGCGGGAACACAGATACGCAGTATTTT. This encodes CASSSILRTSGNTDTQYF.